Below, one TCR beta chain is given with its context. The sample comes from a study of blood T cell repertoires in COVID-19. Study-level information: Collection of acute and convalescent COVID-19 samples took place in the United States, Italy and Spain. The cDNA or gDNA used as material had been derived from T cells, B-cell-depleted T cells, or PBMCs.

Germline V gene sequence: CDR1 MNHEY, CDR2 SVGEGT. The CDR3 contains 16 residues. V shed 0 bases and J 3 bases; nucleotides not matched to a gene: 4. Clones were read by immunoSEQ multiplex PCR, and TCRdb kept only the in-frame ones, dropping some. The sample gives approximately 170,000 clones, 84% of which show up once; about 8% is in the top ten. Membership in each cohort depended on participant-reported clinical history. The sequence was collected from a woman between 45 and 60 years old who had recovered from COVID-19. Material for sequencing was PBMCs or T cells enriched from blood (not recorded which). The chain uses TRBV6-2 or TRBV6-3 and TRBJ2-3; 9 bases align to TRBD2. The CDR3 DNA follows: TGTGCCAGCAGTTACTCGGGCCTAGCGGGAACAGATACGCAGTATTTT. Translating it yields CASSYSGLAGTDTQYF.